The next 6 T cell receptor beta chains were all read from a single sample in a study of PD-1 blockade in classical Hodgkin lymphoma (dated by TCRdb to the early 2020s). The library was prepared using the immunoSEQ multiplex PCR assay. Sourced from immuneACCESS, this table was stored by TCRdb with only in-frame sequences that have V and J called. A share of the clones is absent; for the studies checked, an unresolved V gene accounts for under half, and the remainder has no known explanation. The sample table contains 25,000 to 35,000 clones; only one count was recorded for about two thirds of them. The ten largest clones represent 4% of the sample. The time point label for this specimen denotes: cycle 2 day 1 (C2D1) of nivolumab. Every trial patient had relapsed after autologous stem cell transplantation, and cohorts A, B and C differed in prior brentuximab vedotin exposure. The sample consisted of peripheral blood mononuclear cells (PBMCs), taken before the second cycle of nivolumab. The receptors originated from a human donor with classical Hodgkin lymphoma.

The chain is built from TRBV7-2 and TRBJ2-3; 7 bases map to TRBD2. The junction had 11 bases not matched to a gene; V was cut back by 5 bases and J by 6 bases. CDR3 length: 15 residues. Germline CDR1 and CDR2: SGHTA and FQGNSA. The DNA for the CDR3 is TGTGCCAGCAGCGGGAGCGGGGATTACAGGGATACGCAGTATTTT. Protein: CASSGSGDYRDTQYF.

The chain links TRBV11-2 to TRBJ2-7; 7 nucleotides line up with TRBD2. The ends lost 0 bases at V and 0 bases at J; junction bases unmatched: 2. In germline, CDR1 is SGHAT, CDR2 FQNNGV. The CDR3 runs to 15 residues. The CDR3 nucleotides are TGTGCCAGCAGCTTAGATCGGGGGGACTCCTACGAGCAGTACTTC. It encodes CASSLDRGDSYEQYF.

The chain carries TRBV28 and TRBJ1-4; 11 bases are a match to TRBD1. The CDR3 contains 17 residues. CDR1 MDHEN and CDR2 SYDVKM come from the germline V gene. V gave up 4 bases and J gave up 0 bases; unmatched junction bases: 4. The CDR3: CASSWTGGGATNEKLFF. The CDR3 region has the DNA TGTGCCAGCAGTTGGACAGGGGGCGGGGCAACTAATGAAAAACTGTTTTTT.

V and J are TRBV19 and TRBJ1-6, with D uncertain. Trimming shortened V by 3 bases and J by 0 bases, and 9 bases separated the two germline ends. The CDR3 loop spans 16 amino acids. The germline V gene encodes CDR1 LNHDA and CDR2 SQIVND (reference sequence). CDR3 amino acids: CASSIVRSSYNSPLHF. In DNA form, the CDR3 reads TGTGCCAGTAGTATCGTAAGGAGCTCCTATAATTCACCCCTCCACTTT.

The genes are TRBV11-2 and TRBJ1-5; 7 positions match TRBD1. V dropped 6 bases and J dropped 1; count of bases not matched to a gene: 3. Germline V gives CDR1 SGHAT, CDR2 FQNNGV. The CDR3 spans 14 residues. CDR3 nucleotides: TGTGCCAGCAGTCTGACAGGGAGCAATCAGCCCCAGCATTTT. It codes for CASSLTGSNQPQHF.

V usage is TRBV4-3 and J usage is TRBJ2-7; D is unresolved. The CDR3 consists of 14 residues. Looked up from germline, CDR1 is LGHNA and CDR2 is YSLEER. V lost 0 bases, J lost 0 bases, and 6 bases lay in between. CDR3 region: CASSQDLGSYEQYF. CDR3 nucleotides: TGCGCCAGCAGCCAAGATCTGGGCTCCTACGAGCAGTACTTC.